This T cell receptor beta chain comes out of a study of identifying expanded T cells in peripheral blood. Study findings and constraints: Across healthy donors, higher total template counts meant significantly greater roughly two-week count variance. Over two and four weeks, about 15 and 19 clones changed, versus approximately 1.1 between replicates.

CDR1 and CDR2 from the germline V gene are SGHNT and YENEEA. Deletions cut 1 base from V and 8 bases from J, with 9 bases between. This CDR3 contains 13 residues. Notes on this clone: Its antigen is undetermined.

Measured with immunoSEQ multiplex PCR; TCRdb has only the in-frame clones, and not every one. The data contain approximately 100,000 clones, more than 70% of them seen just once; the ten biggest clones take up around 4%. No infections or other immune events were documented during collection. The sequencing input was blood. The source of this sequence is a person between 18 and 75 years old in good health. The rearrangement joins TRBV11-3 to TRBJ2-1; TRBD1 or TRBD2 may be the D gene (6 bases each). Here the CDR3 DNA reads TGTGCCAGCAGCTTAGTGGGGGGCCATGAGCAGTTCTTC. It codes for CASSLVGGHEQFF.